What follows are 4 T cell receptor beta chains derived from one specimen sequenced in a study of T cell changes during pregnancy in multiple sclerosis. Here immunoSEQ multiplex PCR was the method, and the copy in TCRdb shows in-frame clones only, minus some. The data hold around 130,000 clones, with roughly 95% observed a single time. Sample: peripheral blood, taken after pregnancy. These receptor sequences come from a female donor with multiple sclerosis, enrolled in a pregnancy study.

This chain connects TRBV7-9 to TRBJ2-7, with a tentative D call TRBD1 (6 bases). Looked up from germline, CDR1 is SEHNR and CDR2 is FQNEAQ (reference sequence). The CDR3 runs to 15 residues. Between the trimmed V and J ends, which lost 1 base and 0 bases, there was a span of 10 bases. As DNA, the CDR3 is TGTGCCAGCAGCTTAGGACAGGCCTCCTCCTACGAGCAGTACTTC. Translated, it gives CASSLGQASSYEQYF.

The J gene is TRBJ2-3, the V gene TRBV7-2; D is perhaps TRBD1 (8 bases). From germline, CDR1 is SGHTA and CDR2 FQGNSA. This CDR3 region has 13 residues. V lost 5 bases and J 5 bases, leaving 11 bases between the germline ends. The DNA of the CDR3 is TGTGCCAGCAGCACAGGGGGGGGAGATACGCAGTATTTT. The encoded protein is CASSTGGGDTQYF.

This clone was recorded only once. The chain uses TRBV28 and TRBJ2-7; D is perhaps TRBD2 (5 bases). Trimming shortened V by 4 bases and J by 0 bases, and 13 bases separated the two germline ends. The CDR3 sequence is 15 residues long. Per germline, CDR1 MDHEN and CDR2 SYDVKM. CDR3 DNA: TGTGCCAGCAGTTCTTCCACTAGTATCTCCTACGAGCAGTACTTC. This gives the protein CASSSSTSISYEQYF.

The rearrangement links TRBV19 to TRBJ2-7; 9 positions match TRBD1. V lost 5 bases, J lost 3 bases, and 2 bases stayed unmatched. The germline CDR1 and CDR2 sequences are LNHDA and SQIVND (reference sequence). This CDR3 spans 13 amino acids. The CDR3 loop reads CASSLDRGYEQYF. CDR3 nucleotides: TGTGCCAGTAGTCTGGACAGGGGCTACGAGCAGTACTTC.